This TCR beta chain is from a study of cytomegalovirus exposure and HLA in healthy donors. By proportion, this clone is medium-sized. Germline V gene sequence: CDR1 SGHKS, CDR2 YYEKEE (reference sequence). V lost 0 bases to trimming and J lost 3 bases, with 9 bases between them. The length of the CDR3 is 14 residues. The study ran its PCR with 60 Vbeta and 13 Jbeta primers. Assay: immunoSEQ multiplex PCR; the TCRdb copy retains only in-frame clones and omits some. This table holds more than 95,000 clones, roughly 80% found once. V usage is TRBV5-5 and J usage is TRBJ1-1; D might be TRBD1 (6 bases). The receptor comes from a man aged 25 to 45 in good health and CMV-seronegative. Sequenced material: PBMCs. CDR3: CASSLDYRDTEAFF. The CDR3 bases are TGTGCCAGCAGCTTGGATTACAGGGACACTGAAGCTTTCTTT.